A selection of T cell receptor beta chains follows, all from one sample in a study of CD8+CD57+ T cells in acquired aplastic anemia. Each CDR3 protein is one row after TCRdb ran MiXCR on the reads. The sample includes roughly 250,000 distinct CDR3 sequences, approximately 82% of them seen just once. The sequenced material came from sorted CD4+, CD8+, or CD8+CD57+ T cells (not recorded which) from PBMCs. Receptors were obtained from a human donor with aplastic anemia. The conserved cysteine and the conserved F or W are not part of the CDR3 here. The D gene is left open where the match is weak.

cdr3_aa: ASSEVVGGYRAYEQY; j_call: TRBJ2-7; d_call: NA; v_call: TRBV6-1
cdr3_aa: ARLVGPYREGNTGELF; j_call: TRBJ2-2; d_call: NA; v_call: TRBV25-1
cdr3_aa: ASSSGQGVNYGYT; j_call: TRBJ1-2; d_call: TRBD1; v_call: TRBV7-9
cdr3_aa: ASSLERKGTDTQY; j_call: TRBJ2-3; d_call: NA; v_call: TRBV11-3
cdr3_aa: ASSWEDGTNDGYI; j_call: TRBJ1-2; d_call: NA; v_call: TRBV2
cdr3_aa: ASSLTRGTELYNEQF; j_call: TRBJ2-1; d_call: NA; v_call: TRBV11-3
cdr3_aa: ASSYWELVEQF; j_call: TRBJ2-1; d_call: NA; v_call: TRBV6-5
cdr3_aa: ASSVVQGLSDASF; j_call: TRBJ1-1; d_call: NA; v_call: TRBV9
cdr3_aa: ASSESGLYEQY; j_call: TRBJ2-7; d_call: NA; v_call: TRBV10-1
cdr3_aa: ASSVESTAQY; j_call: TRBJ2-3; d_call: NA; v_call: TRBV11-3
cdr3_aa: ASSFRRRGGNDEQF; j_call: TRBJ2-1; d_call: NA; v_call: TRBV9
cdr3_aa: ASSLAGGGDTEAF; j_call: TRBJ1-1; d_call: NA; v_call: TRBV7-8
cdr3_aa: ASRDRLKDTQY; j_call: TRBJ2-5; d_call: NA; v_call: TRBV2
cdr3_aa: ASSVASDTQSLY; j_call: TRBJ2-3; d_call: NA; v_call: TRBV9
cdr3_aa: ASSLEYTNQPQH; j_call: TRBJ1-5; d_call: NA; v_call: TRBV11-1
cdr3_aa: ASSYSRGGGNGQDEQF; j_call: TRBJ2-1; d_call: NA; v_call: TRBV6-2/TRBV6-3
cdr3_aa: ASGDGLTDTRY; j_call: TRBJ2-3; d_call: NA; v_call: TRBV11-2
cdr3_aa: ASSLAVTGETEAF; j_call: TRBJ1-1; d_call: NA; v_call: TRBV7-9
cdr3_aa: ASSSRGTGGATQY; j_call: TRBJ2-5; d_call: NA; v_call: TRBV7-3
cdr3_aa: ASSVRDDEQAVDGYT; j_call: TRBJ1-2; d_call: NA; v_call: TRBV9
cdr3_aa: ASGTGTEKLI; j_call: TRBJ1-4; d_call: TRBD1; v_call: TRBV7-9
cdr3_aa: ASSPKDRALGYT; j_call: TRBJ1-2; d_call: NA; v_call: TRBV7-3
cdr3_aa: ASSLHPEGASEAF; j_call: TRBJ1-1; d_call: NA; v_call: TRBV9
cdr3_aa: ASSSPTAGAYEQY; j_call: TRBJ2-7; d_call: NA; v_call: TRBV10-3
cdr3_aa: ASSLAVAADPQY; j_call: TRBJ2-3; d_call: NA; v_call: TRBV7-9
cdr3_aa: ASSVGPEAQY; j_call: NA; d_call: NA; v_call: TRBV9
cdr3_aa: ASSSERNRGIEQY; j_call: TRBJ2-7; d_call: TRBD1; v_call: TRBV7-9
cdr3_aa: ASSSAGSPDTQH; j_call: NA; d_call: NA; v_call: TRBV7-3
cdr3_aa: ASSVGADTQYFVF; j_call: TRBJ1-4; d_call: NA; v_call: TRBV9
cdr3_aa: ASSQEPAGGYN; j_call: TRBJ1-2; d_call: NA; v_call: TRBV7-3
cdr3_aa: ASSPAGVENTIY; j_call: TRBJ1-3; d_call: NA; v_call: TRBV4-1
cdr3_aa: ASSLGTGGLIPASGANVLT; j_call: TRBJ2-6; d_call: TRBD1; v_call: TRBV5-6
cdr3_aa: ASSALGLWDTEAF; j_call: TRBJ1-1; d_call: NA; v_call: TRBV9
cdr3_aa: ASRHSGANAQY; j_call: TRBJ2-6; d_call: NA; v_call: TRBV24-1
cdr3_aa: ASSLVWGGGTDTQY; j_call: TRBJ2-3; d_call: TRBD2; v_call: TRBV11-2
cdr3_aa: ASSVVSHTQY; j_call: TRBJ2-3; d_call: NA; v_call: TRBV5-5
cdr3_aa: GRSSGGIHEQF; j_call: TRBJ2-1; d_call: NA; v_call: TRBV2
cdr3_aa: ASSGVSGEDTQY; j_call: TRBJ2-5; d_call: NA; v_call: TRBV2
cdr3_aa: ASSQVGRNYGYT; j_call: TRBJ1-2; d_call: NA; v_call: TRBV4-3
cdr3_aa: ASSVQGIGATQY; j_call: TRBJ2-5; d_call: TRBD1; v_call: TRBV2
cdr3_aa: ASSGEGQSTDTQY; j_call: TRBJ2-3; d_call: NA; v_call: TRBV15
cdr3_aa: AKQGLTGSLS; j_call: TRBJ2-1; d_call: NA; v_call: TRBV27
cdr3_aa: AISVDRVNSPLH; j_call: TRBJ1-6; d_call: TRBD1; v_call: TRBV10-3
cdr3_aa: ASSLDLTGGTEAF; j_call: TRBJ1-1; d_call: TRBD1; v_call: TRBV7-9